Listed below are T cell receptor beta chains from one sample, sequenced in a study of T-cell reconstitution after alpha-beta-depleted transplantation in children. One entry per CDR3 protein results from TCRdb running MiXCR on the PCR reads. The data hold roughly 350,000 distinct CDR3 sequences, with over 9% observed a single time. The specimen was PBMCs from the stem cell graft donor, collected from the stem cell graft. The receptors stem from a human donor who donated a stem cell graft to a child with acute lymphoblastic leukemia. Both conserved end residues are part of each CDR3. The order of the fields is V gene, clone size, D gene, J gene, CDR3 DNA, CDR3 protein. D genes are given only for firm matches. Clone size is shown for a subset of rows, as once, few, many or a class of expanded clone.

V: TRBV5-1
size: -
D: TRBD2
J: TRBJ2-1
DNA: TGCGCCAGCAGCTTGCCAGCGGGAGGGCCCCTAAATGAGCAGTTCTTC
CDR3: CASSLPAGGPLNEQFF

V: TRBV11-2
size: many
D: -
J: TRBJ2-5
DNA: TGTGCCAGCAGCTTCACCGTGGAGACCCAGTACTTC
CDR3: CASSFTVETQYF

V: TRBV14
size: few
D: TRBD2
J: TRBJ2-1
DNA: TGTGCCAGCAGCCCCGGGGGGTACTCCTACAATGAGCAGTTCTTC
CDR3: CASSPGGYSYNEQFF

V: TRBV20-1
size: few
D: -
J: TRBJ2-7
DNA: TGCAGTGCCCAGGGTTTCCACGAGCAGTACTTC
CDR3: CSAQGFHEQYF

V: TRBV12-3/TRBV12-4
size: -
D: -
J: TRBJ2-6
DNA: TGTGCCAGCAGTTTAGTGTCAGGGCTTGGGGCCAACGTCCTGACTTTC
CDR3: CASSLVSGLGANVLTF

V: TRBV6-4
size: many
D: -
J: TRBJ2-7
DNA: TGTGCCAGCAGTGACAGTTCGAGCGGCGAGCAGTACTTC
CDR3: CASSDSSSGEQYF

V: TRBV4-3
size: -
D: -
J: TRBJ1-6
DNA: TGCGCCAGCAGCCAAGGCGGAACGCAAGTTAATTCACCCCTCCACTTT
CDR3: CASSQGGTQVNSPLHF

V: TRBV5-1
size: few
D: TRBD1
J: TRBJ2-7
DNA: TGCGCCAGCAGCTCGCCGGGACAGGGTATACACGAGCAGTACTTC
CDR3: CASSSPGQGIHEQYF

V: TRBV4-1
size: many
D: TRBD2
J: TRBJ2-5
DNA: TGCGCCAGCAGCCAAGATGGGGGGGAAGGGACCCAGTACTTC
CDR3: CASSQDGGEGTQYF

V: TRBV12-3/TRBV12-4
size: -
D: -
J: TRBJ2-3
DNA: TGTGCCAGCAGTTTAGAGCAGCGCCTAGTAACTAGCACAGATACGCAGTATTTT
CDR3: CASSLEQRLVTSTDTQYF

V: TRBV28
size: few
D: TRBD2
J: TRBJ2-2
DNA: TGTGCCAGCAGTACTAGCGGGAGGGCGGTTGCCGGGGAGCTGTTTTTT
CDR3: CASSTSGRAVAGELFF

V: TRBV4-3
size: few
D: -
J: TRBJ2-7
DNA: TGCGCCAGCAGCCAAGAGCAGTCGGCCGGGCACGAGCAGTACTTC
CDR3: CASSQEQSAGHEQYF

V: TRBV7-2
size: -
D: -
J: TRBJ1-1
DNA: TGTGCCAGCAGCTTAGTGGCAGGGGCGAACACTGAAGCTTTCTTT
CDR3: CASSLVAGANTEAFF

V: TRBV5-6
size: -
D: -
J: TRBJ2-7
DNA: TGTGCCAGCAGCTTTAATTCAGGGTGGGGGGACGGATACTACGAGCAGTACTTC
CDR3: CASSFNSGWGDGYYEQYF

V: TRBV15
size: few
D: -
J: TRBJ2-3
DNA: TGTGCCACCAGCCGCCCTTCATACCCAGATACGCAGTATTTT
CDR3: CATSRPSYPDTQYF

V: TRBV20-1
size: -
D: TRBD2
J: TRBJ2-7
DNA: TGCAGTGCTAGAGACCCAACCCGACTAGCGGGCTACGACCAGTACTTC
CDR3: CSARDPTRLAGYDQYF

V: TRBV11-2
size: -
D: TRBD1
J: TRBJ2-5
DNA: TGTGCCAGCAACGGACAGGGCCAAGAGACCCAGTACTTC
CDR3: CASNGQGQETQYF

V: TRBV15
size: few
D: TRBD2
J: TRBJ2-1
DNA: TGTGCCACCAGCACCACGACTAGCGGCAGAACCACCTACAATGAGCAGTTCTTC
CDR3: CATSTTTSGRTTYNEQFF

V: TRBV20-1
size: -
D: TRBD1
J: TRBJ2-3
DNA: TGCAGTGCTACGGGACAGGGGAACACAGATACGCAGTATTTT
CDR3: CSATGQGNTDTQYF

V: TRBV5-5
size: -
D: TRBD1
J: TRBJ1-4
DNA: TGTGCCAGCAGCTTGCCCAGGGGGACTACAACTAATGAAAAACTGTTTTTT
CDR3: CASSLPRGTTTNEKLFF

V: TRBV12-3/TRBV12-4
size: -
D: -
J: TRBJ1-5
DNA: TGTGCCAGCAGTTTGAGCACCCATAGCAATCAGCCCCAGCATTTT
CDR3: CASSLSTHSNQPQHF

V: TRBV12-3/TRBV12-4
size: -
D: TRBD2
J: TRBJ2-5
DNA: TGTGCCAGCAGCCGAGTGGTTGGACTAGCGGGAGGAGAGACCCAGTACTTC
CDR3: CASSRVVGLAGGETQYF

V: TRBV11-2
size: -
D: -
J: TRBJ2-3
DNA: TGTGCCAGCAGCACAGTACGGGGGATGGTAACAGATACGCAGTATTTT
CDR3: CASSTVRGMVTDTQYF

V: TRBV4-3
size: -
D: TRBD2
J: TRBJ2-5
DNA: TGCGCCAGCAGCCAACTGACCGGACTAGCGGGAGAAGAGACCCAGTACTTC
CDR3: CASSQLTGLAGEETQYF

V: TRBV12-3/TRBV12-4
size: few
D: -
J: TRBJ1-4
DNA: TGTGCCAGCAGCGTTCGCACTAATGAAAAACTGTTTTTT
CDR3: CASSVRTNEKLFF

V: TRBV20-1
size: few
D: -
J: TRBJ1-1
DNA: TGCAGTGCTAGAGATTTTTCGGGGGGTGGCACTGAAGCTTTCTTT
CDR3: CSARDFSGGGTEAFF

V: TRBV7-2
size: -
D: -
J: TRBJ1-1
DNA: TGTGCCAGCAGCCAAGAGGGGAGAGGGACTGAAGCTTTCTTT
CDR3: CASSQEGRGTEAFF

V: TRBV4-2
size: few
D: -
J: TRBJ2-2
DNA: TGTGCCAGCAGCCAAGATTACGGACTACGAACCGGGGAGCTGTTTTTT
CDR3: CASSQDYGLRTGELFF

V: TRBV6-5
size: -
D: -
J: TRBJ2-2
DNA: TGTGCCAGCAGTTACTCGGGGCTCTTCCTTAACACCGGGGAGCTGTTTTTT
CDR3: CASSYSGLFLNTGELFF

V: TRBV27
size: -
D: -
J: TRBJ2-1
DNA: TGTGCCAGCAGTCCCCTCGGGTCTACAAATGAGCAGTTCTTC
CDR3: CASSPLGSTNEQFF

V: TRBV20-1
size: many
D: -
J: TRBJ2-7
DNA: TGCAGTGCTAGAGGATCTTTTGTCCTTTACGAGCAGTACTTC
CDR3: CSARGSFVLYEQYF

V: TRBV4-1
size: -
D: TRBD1
J: TRBJ2-3
DNA: TGCGCCAGCAGCCGGCTGACAGGGGGGCAGCCAGATACGCAGTATTTT
CDR3: CASSRLTGGQPDTQYF

V: TRBV2
size: many
D: TRBD2
J: TRBJ2-7
DNA: TGTGCCAGCAGGGGGACTAGCGCAGCCCTGGAGCAGTACTTC
CDR3: CASRGTSAALEQYF